These 26 T cell receptor beta chains share one sample of origin, sequenced in a study of blood T cell repertoires in COVID-19. Profiling relied on immunoSEQ multiplex PCR, and the TCRdb table lists in-frame clones only, not all of them. The sample records tens of thousands of clones, about 72% being singletons. The sample was peripheral blood. Source of these receptors: a man between 65 and 85 years old with active or convalescent COVID-19.

The gene calls are TRBV7-2 and TRBJ2-2; D unclear. V shed 3 bases and J shed 6 bases, with 11 bases lying between them. Germline CDR1 and CDR2: SGHTA and FQGNSA. This CDR3 comprises 14 residues. The CDR3 sequence: CASSLIGQAGELFF. The CDR3 DNA follows: TGTGCCAGCAGCTTGATTGGGCAAGCCGGGGAGCTGTTTTTT.

The chain links TRBV15 to TRBJ1-1; 8 bases align to TRBD1. This CDR3 is 14 amino acids long. Germline CDR1 is LNHNV and CDR2 is YYDKDF (reference sequence). V was clipped by 6 bases and J by 1 base; unmatched bases: 4. CDR3 in DNA: TGTGCCACCAGACCGACAGGGGCGAACACTGAAGCTTTCTTT. Translation: CATRPTGANTEAFF.

V and J are TRBV5-5 and TRBJ2-6; unclear D gene. The germline CDR1 and CDR2 sequences are SGHKS and YYEKEE (reference sequence). The length of the CDR3 is 15 residues. The germline V and J ends were trimmed by 3 bases and 1 base, with 8 bases remaining between them. Here the CDR3 reads CASSYAGSGANVLTF. The CDR3 DNA reads as TGTGCCAGCAGCTACGCAGGTTCTGGGGCCAACGTCCTGACTTTC.

V is TRBV6-1 and J is TRBJ1-2, with 8 nucleotides matching TRBD1. The V gene's germline CDR1 is MNHNS and CDR2 SASEGT. The CDR3 is 13 amino acids. The junction had 3 bases not matched to a gene; V was cut back by 5 bases and J by 4 bases. In DNA form, the CDR3 reads TGTGCCAGCAGTACGGACAGGGTCTATGGCTACACCTTC. It encodes CASSTDRVYGYTF.

To note about this clone: Within the sample, other DNA sequences also encode this same CDR3. V is TRBV6-6 and J is TRBJ1-1; TRBD1 aligns across 12 bases. V was pared by 2 bases and J by 4 bases, with 2 bases of the junction left unmatched. The CDR3 runs to 15 residues. Germline CDR1 reads MNHNY; CDR2 reads SVGAGI (reference sequence). CDR3 in amino acids: CASSYRDRGLTEAFF. CDR3 nucleotide sequence: TGTGCCAGCAGTTACAGGGACAGGGGGCTCACTGAAGCTTTCTTT.

This clone was counted a few times. The chain recombines TRBV14 with TRBJ1-2, with D tentatively TRBD1 (6 bases). In germline, CDR1 is SGHDN, CDR2 FVKESK. Trimming took off 2 bases at V and 7 bases at J, with 14 bases between the two ends. The CDR3 is 14 residues long. The CDR3 DNA sequence: TGTGCCAGCAGCCAATTTACAGGGTTGGGTGGCTACACCTTC. This translates into CASSQFTGLGGYTF. The variable domain in full, with the rest retrieved from reference TRBV14 and TRBJ1-2, is EAGVTQFPSHSVIEKGQTVTLRCDPISGHDNLYWYRRVMGKEIKFLLHFVKESKQDESGMPNNRFLAERTGGTYSTLKVQPAELEDSGVYFCASSQFTGLGGYTFGSGTRLTVV.

Regarding this clone: A much larger clone lies one base from this, so it may be a read error. The chain employs TRBV12-3 or TRBV12-4 and TRBJ2-7, with no clear D. CDR3 length: 11 amino acids. V gave up 4 bases and J gave up 3 bases, with 4 bases separating them. The CDR3 DNA follows: TGTGCCAGCAGTTACTACTACGAGCAGTACTTC. It translates to CASSYYYEQYF.

This chain joins TRBV19 and TRBJ2-7; 9 bases match TRBD1. The length of the CDR3 is 15 residues. Germline CDR1 and CDR2: LNHDA and SQIVND (reference sequence). V lost 6 bases to trimming and J lost 0 bases; unmatched junction nucleotides: 6. The CDR3 protein is CASRDRDRASYEQYF. The CDR3 DNA follows: TGTGCCAGTAGAGACCGGGACAGGGCCTCCTACGAGCAGTACTTC.

The chain couples TRBV6-5 to TRBJ1-4; D unresolved. Germline loops: CDR1 MNHEY, CDR2 SVGAGI. This CDR3 is built from 13 residues. The V end lost 6 bases, the J end lost 7 bases, and 12 bases lay between the germline ends. The CDR3 sequence is CASRAREGEKLFF. In nucleotides, the CDR3 is TGTGCCAGCAGGGCGAGGGAAGGTGAAAAACTGTTTTTT.

In the case of this clone: The sample carries other DNA sequences with the same CDR3. The rearrangement joins TRBV27 to TRBJ2-2; D is perhaps TRBD1 (5 bases). Germline V lookup: CDR1 MNHEY, CDR2 SMNVEV (reference sequence). CDR3 length equals 14 residues. Between the trimmed V and J ends, which lost 0 bases and 5 bases, there was a span of 7 bases. CDR3 amino acids: CASSLSRVTGELFF. The CDR3 DNA sequence: TGTGCCAGCAGTTTATCCAGGGTGACCGGGGAGCTGTTTTTT.

V gene TRBV5-8 combines with J gene TRBJ2-1; maybe TRBD2 (5 bases). Trimming took off 0 bases at V and 6 bases at J, with 16 bases between the two ends. The CDR3 is 16 amino acids. Germline V gene data show CDR1 as SGHTS and CDR2 as YDEGEE. The CDR3 protein is CASSLAIASRGNEQFF. The CDR3 region has the DNA TGTGCCAGCAGCTTGGCCATCGCCTCCCGGGGCAATGAGCAGTTCTTC.

The chain is built from TRBV30 and TRBJ2-2; 9 bases are a match to TRBD2. The trim removed 4 bases at V and 8 bases at J, leaving 11 bases unmatched. The CDR3 contains 15 residues. The V gene's germline CDR1 is GTSNPN and CDR2 SVGIG (reference sequence). The CDR3 DNA follows: TGTGCCTGGAAAATGGCGGGGGGGGTCAAAGGGGAGCTGTTTTTT. This translates into CAWKMAGGVKGELFF.

The chain uses TRBV11-2 and TRBJ1-2, with D possibly TRBD1 on 5 matching bases. From germline, CDR1 is SGHAT and CDR2 FQNNGV. V lost 2 bases and J lost 8, with 18 bases in between. The CDR3 is made up of 15 amino acids. The CDR3 loop reads CASSLSLGGGKGYTF. As DNA, the CDR3 is TGTGCCAGCAGCTTATCACTTGGCGGGGGGAAGGGCTACACCTTC.

The rearrangement joins TRBV23-1 to TRBJ1-5; D unresolved. TRBV23-1 is placed among ORFs of uncertain function. The V gene lost 6 bases and the J gene lost 6 bases, with 15 bases spanning the gap. The CDR3 is 14 residues long. The CDR3 DNA is TGCGCCAGCAGCACAAAGGTCAGGATTCAGCCCCAGCATTTT. Translating it yields CASSTKVRIQPQHF.

This chain links TRBV5-1 with TRBJ2-6; TRBD1 matches at 8 bases. Germline lookup yields CDR1 SGHRS and CDR2 YFSETQ. The CDR3 is 15 residues long. V trimming: 4 bases; J trimming: 7 bases; junction bases outside the gene matches: 7. The CDR3 reads CASSNQGAGANVLTF. The DNA for the CDR3 is TGCGCCAGCAGCAACCAGGGGGCGGGTGCCAACGTCCTGACTTTC.

The chain joins TRBV7-9 to TRBJ2-2; TRBD1 matches 7 bases. Germline V gives CDR1 SEHNR, CDR2 FQNEAQ (reference sequence). V was clipped by 5 bases and J by 3 bases; unmatched bases: 9. This CDR3 comprises 16 residues. The CDR3 nucleotides are TGTGCCAGCAGCCCCAGACGAGGGGGCGACACCGGGGAGCTGTTTTTT. Protein sequence: CASSPRRGGDTGELFF.

The CDR3 loop reads CASRGLAGEKETQYF. The CDR3, as DNA: TGCGCCAGCAGGGGGTTAGCGGGGGAGAAAGAGACCCAGTACTTC. The chain couples TRBV4-1 to TRBJ2-5, with TRBD2 matching over 9 bases. V lost 6 bases to trimming and J lost 3 bases; unmatched junction nucleotides: 8. The CDR3 consists of 15 residues. Germline V CDR1 and CDR2: MGHRA, YSYEKL.

The chain has TRBV7-2 and TRBJ1-5; TRBD1 is a possible D gene (5 bases). The CDR3 extends over 15 amino acids. V lost 11 bases and J lost 3, with 20 bases in between. The germline gives CDR1 SGHTA, CDR2 FQGNSA. The CDR3 DNA reads TGTGCCTCGGGGGTTTTTTTGGGCGCCAATCAGCCCCAGCATTTT. This codes for CASGVFLGANQPQHF.

The genes are TRBV6-5 and TRBJ2-2, with D maybe TRBD1 (5 bases). CDR1 is MNHEY and CDR2 is SVGAGI in the germline V gene. This CDR3 region has 13 residues. Trimming stripped 8 bases from V and 5 bases from J, with 12 bases between. CDR3 region: CASLGHLTGELFF. The CDR3, as DNA: TGTGCCAGCTTGGGGCACCTTACCGGGGAGCTGTTTTTT.

This sequence joins TRBV6-5 and TRBJ2-6; perhaps TRBD2 as D (5 bases). The V and J ends lost 6 bases and 1 base respectively, with 10 bases between them. The CDR3 spans 15 residues. Germline CDR1 and CDR2: MNHEY and SVGAGI. The CDR3: CASSPGRSGANVLTF. The CDR3 region has the DNA TGTGCCAGCAGCCCGGGGAGATCTGGGGCCAACGTCCTGACTTTC.

V gene TRBV11-2 combines with J gene TRBJ2-7; 7 bases fit TRBD1. CDR3 size: 13 residues. With 5 bases clipped from V and 3 bases from J, the junction kept 4 bases outside the gene matches. Germline-derived CDR1 and CDR2 are SGHAT and FQNNGV. The DNA for the CDR3 is TGTGCCAGCAGCCGAGGGGGCATCTACGAGCAGTACTTC. It is translated as CASSRGGIYEQYF.

The chain is built from TRBV7-9 and TRBJ1-1; no clear D gene. The CDR3 has 13 residues. Germline V gene sequence: CDR1 SEHNR, CDR2 FQNEAQ (reference sequence). The ends were cut back, 3 bases at V and 1 base at J, with 6 bases in the middle. The CDR3 loop is CASSFQANTEAFF. CDR3 sequence (DNA): TGTGCCAGCAGCTTCCAGGCGAACACTGAAGCTTTCTTT.

The chain uses TRBV3-1 (or the pseudogene TRBV3-2) and TRBJ2-7, with 7 positions matching TRBD1. This CDR3 is 15 amino acids long. Trimming cost V 4 bases and J 0 bases; bases outside gene matches: 6. Germline V gene lookup returns CDR1 LGHDT and CDR2 YNNKEL (reference sequence). CDR3 in DNA: TGTGCCAGCAGCCGAACAGGGGTAATCTCCTACGAGCAGTACTTC. This codes for CASSRTGVISYEQYF.

The J gene is TRBJ1-2, the V gene TRBV5-4; the D gene is possibly TRBD1 (5 bases). Germline values: CDR1 SGHNT, CDR2 YYREEE (reference sequence). Trimming pared 4 bases from V and 5 bases from J, leaving 15 bases between. CDR3 length equals 14 residues. The DNA for the CDR3 is TGTGCCAGCAGCCCCACAGGCCTGGGATATGGCTACACCTTC. It codes for CASSPTGLGYGYTF. Full variable domain (missing parts from reference TRBV5-4 and TRBJ1-2): ETGVTQSPTHLIKTRGQQVTLRCSSQSGHNTVSWYQQALGQGPQFIFQYYREEENGRGNFPPRFSGLQFPNYSSELNVNALELDDSALYLCASSPTGLGYGYTFGSGTRLTVV.

This clone has only a few counts. This chain joins TRBV7-9 and TRBJ1-6, with 7 bases fitting TRBD1. The CDR3 is made up of 14 amino acids. J lost 6 bases, V lost 6 bases, and 5 bases had no gene match. Germline V lookup: CDR1 SEHNR, CDR2 FQNEAQ (reference sequence). CDR3: CASRATGTNSPLHF. The DNA for the CDR3 is TGTGCCAGCAGGGCGACAGGGACTAATTCACCCCTCCACTTT.

V and J are TRBV7-6 and TRBJ1-1; 7 bases match TRBD1. The V segment lost 3 bases and the J segment 5 bases; nucleotides outside the gene matches: 6. This CDR3 region has 14 residues. Germline V gives CDR1 SGHVS, CDR2 FNYEAQ. CDR3 sequence reads: CASSLGDRATEAFF. DNA for the CDR3: TGTGCCAGCAGCTTGGGTGACAGGGCGACTGAAGCTTTCTTT.